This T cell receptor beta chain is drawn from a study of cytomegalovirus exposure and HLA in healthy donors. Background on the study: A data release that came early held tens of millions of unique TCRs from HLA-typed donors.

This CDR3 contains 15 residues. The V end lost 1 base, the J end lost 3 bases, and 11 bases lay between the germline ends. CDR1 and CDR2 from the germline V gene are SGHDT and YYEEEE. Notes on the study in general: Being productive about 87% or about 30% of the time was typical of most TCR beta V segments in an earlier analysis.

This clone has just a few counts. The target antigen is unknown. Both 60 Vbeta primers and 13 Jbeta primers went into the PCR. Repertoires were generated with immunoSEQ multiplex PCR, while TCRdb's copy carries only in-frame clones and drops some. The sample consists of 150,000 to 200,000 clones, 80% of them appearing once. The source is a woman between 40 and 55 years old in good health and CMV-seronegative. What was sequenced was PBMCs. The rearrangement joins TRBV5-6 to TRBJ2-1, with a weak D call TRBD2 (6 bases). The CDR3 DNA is TGTGCCAGCAGCTTGAGGGATAGCGGCTACAATGAGCAGTTCTTC. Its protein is CASSLRDSGYNEQFF.